One and the same sample provided the 25 T cell receptor beta chains below, sequenced in a study of shared clonotypes between healthy human individuals. Only in-frame clones appear in the TCRdb table, and some are missing; sequencing was by immunoSEQ multiplex PCR. The sample has roughly 1,500,000 clones, 97% to 99% seen once. Sequencing was carried out using naive CD4+ T cells sorted from blood. Stated subset: CD45RA+ positively selected. The receptors shown here come from a man between 25 and 39 years old in good health.

The J gene is TRBJ1-5, the V gene TRBV29-1, with D maybe TRBD1 (5 bases). V was shortened by 0 bases and J by 0 bases, with 15 bases between the two germline ends. This CDR3 region has 17 residues. Germline loops: CDR1 SQVTM, CDR2 ANQGSEA. Here the CDR3 DNA reads TGCAGCGTTGAAGAGAACAGGTCGAGGGATAGCAATCAGCCCCAGCATTTT. Amino acids: CSVEENRSRDSNQPQHF.

The count of this clone is one. The rearrangement joins TRBV2 to TRBJ2-5; 8 nucleotides match TRBD2. The CDR3 loop spans 13 amino acids. Germline V gene data show CDR1 as SNHLY and CDR2 as FYNNEI. V lost 10 bases and J lost 0; bases outside the gene matches: 4. CDR3 in DNA: TGTGCCACCGAGCGGGGGAACCAAGAGACCCAGTACTTC. Its translation is CATERGNQETQYF.

The chain joins TRBV27 to TRBJ2-7, with a weak D call TRBD1 (5 bases). Deletions cut 6 bases from V and 2 bases from J, with 14 bases between. Germline V gene sequence: CDR1 MNHEY, CDR2 SMNVEV (reference sequence). The CDR3 totals 14 residues. CDR3 region: CASRGWGEPYEQYF. The CDR3 nucleotides are TGTGCCAGCAGGGGTTGGGGCGAACCCTACGAGCAGTACTTC.

V and J are TRBV27 and TRBJ2-7; 11 positions match TRBD2. CDR3 size: 17 residues. Trimming cost V 5 bases and J 0 bases; bases outside gene matches: 9. Germline assignment: CDR1 MNHEY and CDR2 SMNVEV (reference sequence). The chain's CDR3 is CASSPLAGGHLSYEQYF. For the CDR3, the DNA is TGTGCCAGCAGTCCCCTAGCGGGAGGCCACCTCTCCTACGAGCAGTACTTC.

The CDR3 spells CASSSHNRAGGYTF. The CDR3 DNA reads as TGTGCCAGCAGCTCGCATAATCGGGCTGGTGGCTACACCTTC. This chain joins TRBV7-2 and TRBJ1-2; D gene uncertain. CDR3 length equals 14 residues. V dropped 4 bases and J dropped 7 bases, with 16 bases sitting between them. Germline V gene sequence: CDR1 SGHTA, CDR2 FQGNSA.

The gene calls are TRBV5-1 and TRBJ2-2, with D perhaps TRBD1 (6 bases). This CDR3 region has 15 residues. Looked up from germline, CDR1 is SGHRS and CDR2 is YFSETQ. V was cut by 5 bases and J by 6 bases, with 17 bases left in between. The CDR3 DNA reads as TGCGCCAGCAGGGCAGGGGTCGGGAATCCCGGGGAGCTGTTTTTT. Translated, it gives CASRAGVGNPGELFF.

This clone was seen just once. The CDR3 DNA reads TGTGCCAGCAGCTTAGCTCTAGCAGCTATTACCGGGGAGCTGTTTTTT. Protein: CASSLALAAITGELFF. This sequence joins TRBV7-9 and TRBJ2-2; D is perhaps TRBD2 (5 bases). Germline V gives CDR1 SEHNR, CDR2 FQNEAQ (reference sequence). V was cut by 0 bases and J by 5 bases, with 13 bases left in between. The CDR3 totals 16 residues.

The chain joins TRBV18 to TRBJ1-1, with D perhaps TRBD1 (6 bases). Per the germline V gene, CDR1 is KGHSH and CDR2 is LQKENI. This CDR3 region has 14 residues. The V end was cut by 4 bases, the J end by 4 bases, with 13 bases between. The CDR3 nucleotides read TGTGCCAGCTCACGAGGGGGGGCGGCCACTGAAGCTTTCTTT. It translates to CASSRGGAATEAFF. The complete variable domain, with remaining parts taken from reference TRBV18 and TRBJ1-1, reads NAGVMQNPRHLVRRRGQEARLRCSPMKGHSHVYWYRQLPEEGLKFMVYLQKENIIDESGMPKERFSAEFPKEGPSILRIQQVVRGDSAAYFCASSRGGAATEAFFGQGTRLTVV.

The DNA of the CDR3 is TGTGCCAGCAGCTTAGTACATACAGGGAACACTGAAGCTTTCTTT. It codes for CASSLVHTGNTEAFF. This rearrangement joins TRBV7-9 to TRBJ1-1, with a weak D call TRBD1 (5 bases). The germline CDR1 and CDR2 sequences are SEHNR and FQNEAQ (reference sequence). V lost 1 base and J lost 1, with 10 bases in between. The CDR3 covers 15 residues.

This clone is a singleton in its sample. The chain combines TRBV6-5 with TRBJ2-7; 7 nucleotides line up with TRBD2. Trimming cost V 8 bases and J 1 base; bases outside gene matches: 8. Germline CDR1 MNHEY, CDR2 SVGAGI. This CDR3 has 14 residues. The CDR3 here is CASRLAGVSYEQYF. DNA for the CDR3: TGTGCCAGCCGACTTGCGGGAGTTTCCTACGAGCAGTACTTC.

The J gene is TRBJ2-1, the V gene TRBV27; 11 bases match TRBD2. The CDR3 has 16 residues. Germline V lookup: CDR1 MNHEY, CDR2 SMNVEV (reference sequence). Trimming cost V 6 bases and J 9 bases; bases outside gene matches: 13. Written as DNA, the CDR3 is TGTGCCAGCAGCCGCCTCCTAGCGGGAGGCGTCGGTGAGCAGTTCTTC. Residues: CASSRLLAGGVGEQFF.

The J gene is TRBJ2-4, the V gene TRBV5-1; weak D call: TRBD1 (5 bases). The CDR3 is 13 amino acids. Trimming cost V 4 bases and J 6 bases, with 11 bases left between them. Germline CDR1 and CDR2: SGHRS and YFSETQ. The CDR3 spells CASSVGPANIQYF. The CDR3 DNA reads TGCGCCAGCAGCGTGGGGCCGGCAAACATTCAGTACTTC.

The rearrangement uses TRBV11-2 and TRBJ2-1; tentatively, D is TRBD1 (5 bases). CDR1 is SGHAT, CDR2 FQNNGV, per germline. The CDR3 loop spans 16 amino acids. The V and J ends lost 5 bases and 1 base respectively, with 15 bases between them. DNA of the CDR3: TGTGCCAGCAGCCAAGCAGGGATAGGGTCCTACAATGAGCAGTTCTTC. The encoded protein is CASSQAGIGSYNEQFF.

About this clone: Other DNA sequences in the same sample also yield this CDR3. J is TRBJ2-3 and V is TRBV9; maybe TRBD1 (5 bases). The germline CDR1 and CDR2 sequences are SGDLS and YYNGEE. The V gene lost 0 bases and the J gene lost 2 bases, with 7 bases spanning the gap. CDR3 length: 14 residues. The CDR3 loop reads CASSVEGLTDTQYF. DNA of the CDR3: TGTGCCAGCAGCGTAGAGGGGCTCACAGATACGCAGTATTTT. Drawing the rest from reference TRBV9 and TRBJ2-3, the complete variable domain is DSGVTQTPKHLITATGQRVTLRCSPRSGDLSVYWYQQSLDQGLQFLIQYYNGEERAKGNILERFSAQQFPDLHSELNLSSLELGDSALYFCASSVEGLTDTQYFGPGTRLTVL.

This chain connects TRBV30 to TRBJ2-7, with 7 bases that match TRBD1. Germline-derived CDR1 and CDR2 are GTSNPN and SVGIG (reference sequence). CDR3 length: 14 amino acids. V gave up 1 base and J gave up 5 bases; unmatched junction bases: 8. The CDR3 reads CAWSAGQSFNEQYF. The CDR3 DNA reads TGTGCCTGGAGTGCGGGACAGTCGTTCAACGAGCAGTACTTC.

The V and J genes are TRBV6-5 and TRBJ2-5, with TRBD2 matching 8 bases. The CDR3 totals 16 residues. Germline V gene data show CDR1 as MNHEY and CDR2 as SVGAGI. J was trimmed by 5 bases and V by 0 bases; bases with no gene match: 8. CDR3 coding DNA: TGTGCCAGCAGTTACTCTGGACTAGCCCGAATGGAGACCCAGTACTTC. This codes for CASSYSGLARMETQYF.

This clone was observed once. This sequence joins TRBV7-9 and TRBJ2-1; 10 nucleotides line up with TRBD2. The germline gives CDR1 SEHNR, CDR2 FQNEAQ (reference sequence). The CDR3 extends over 15 amino acids. V lost 5 bases and J lost 7; bases outside the gene matches: 8. The CDR3 loop reads CASSPLAGVLNEQFF. The CDR3 region has the DNA TGTGCCAGCAGCCCTCTAGCGGGAGTGTTAAATGAGCAGTTCTTC.

The rearrangement links TRBV7-2 to TRBJ2-1; 12 positions match TRBD2. Germline-derived CDR1 and CDR2 are SGHTA and FQGNSA. This CDR3 has 13 residues. The V and J ends lost 1 base and 14 bases, in that order; junction bases with no gene match: 3. The CDR3 protein is CASSLGLAGGEFF. The CDR3 bases are TGTGCCAGCAGCTTAGGGCTAGCGGGAGGGGAGTTCTTC.

This clone was seen just once. CDR3 amino acids: CASSLGMGQGLLNEQFF. The CDR3 nucleotides read TGTGCCAGCAGCTTGGGTATGGGACAGGGCTTACTCAATGAGCAGTTCTTC. J is TRBJ2-1 and V is TRBV5-4; the match to TRBD1 covers 9 bases. Trimming removed 0 bases from V and 6 bases from J; junction bases left unmatched: 10. The length of the CDR3 is 17 residues. CDR1 and CDR2 (germline): SGHNT, YYREEE (reference sequence).

J is TRBJ2-5 and V is TRBV5-1; 7 bases line up with TRBD2. The CDR3 loop spans 16 amino acids. The J segment lost 5 bases and the V segment lost 4 bases, leaving 14 bases of the junction unmatched. Germline V gene sequence: CDR1 SGHRS, CDR2 YFSETQ. For the CDR3, the DNA is TGCGCCAGCAGCCTCCAAGCGGGACTAACCGGGGAGACCCAGTACTTC. Translation gives CASSLQAGLTGETQYF.

The chain carries TRBV7-6 and TRBJ2-2, with D possibly matching TRBD1 (6 bases). The CDR3 sequence is 15 residues long. Trimming pared 1 base from V and 4 bases from J, leaving 10 bases between. CDR1 and CDR2 (germline): SGHVS, FNYEAQ. CDR3 nucleotide sequence: TGTGCCAGCAGCTTAGTCCGGGACATCACCGGGGAGCTGTTTTTT. Translation gives CASSLVRDITGELFF.

As for this clone: Distinct nucleotide sequences in the sample also encode this CDR3. The V and J genes are TRBV18 and TRBJ2-3, with TRBD1 as a possible D gene (6 bases). CDR1 and CDR2 (germline): KGHSH, LQKENI. Trimming stripped 3 bases from V and 2 bases from J, with 6 bases between. The CDR3 totals 13 residues. CDR3 loop: CASSPGHTDTQYF. Written as DNA, the CDR3 is TGTGCCAGCTCACCGGGACACACAGATACGCAGTATTTT.

Notes on this clone: Additional DNA sequences in this sample encode the identical CDR3. The J gene is TRBJ2-7, the V gene TRBV20-1, with unresolved D. Trimming took off 3 bases at V and 7 bases at J, with 10 bases between the two ends. Per germline, CDR1 DFQATT and CDR2 SNEGSKA (reference sequence). The CDR3 totals 11 residues. The CDR3 region has the DNA TGCAGTGCTAGTCTTGTCGGAGAGCAGTACTTC. This codes for CSASLVGEQYF.

The rearrangement joins TRBV7-3 to TRBJ2-2; no reliable D call. Germline V gene lookup returns CDR1 SGHTA and CDR2 FQGTGA. The V and J ends lost 5 bases and 8 bases respectively, with 12 bases between them. CDR3 length: 13 amino acids. In DNA, the CDR3 is TGTGCCAGCAGCATGGCTCTTGGAGGGGAGCTGTTTTTT. This encodes CASSMALGGELFF. Looking up the rest from reference TRBV7-3 and TRBJ2-2 gives the full variable domain: GAGVSQTPSNKVTEKGKYVELRCDPISGHTALYWYRQSLGQGPEFLIYFQGTGAADDSGLPNDRFFAVRPEGSVSTLKIQRTERGDSAVYLCASSMALGGELFFGEGSRLTVL.

This clone came up once. This sequence joins TRBV5-1 and TRBJ2-2; 8 nucleotides agree with TRBD2. Per germline, CDR1 SGHRS and CDR2 YFSETQ. CDR3 length equals 16 residues. V lost 0 bases, J lost 3 bases, and 4 bases stayed unmatched. CDR3 loop: CASSLGTSPDTGELFF. CDR3 DNA: TGCGCCAGCAGCTTGGGGACTAGCCCCGACACCGGGGAGCTGTTTTTT. Full variable domain (remainder filled in from reference TRBV5-1 and TRBJ2-2): KAGVTQTPRYLIKTRGQQVTLSCSPISGHRSVSWYQQTPGQGLQFLFEYFSETQRNKGNFPGRFSGRQFSNSRSEMNVSTLELGDSALYLCASSLGTSPDTGELFFGEGSRLTVL.